This note documents a single T cell receptor (beta chain) sequence. The antigen remains undetermined. V was clipped by 2 bases and J by 6 bases; unmatched bases: 9. The CDR3 has 15 residues. Germline CDR1 SGHAT, CDR2 FQNNGV. The data stem from a study of shared clonotypes between healthy human individuals. General study points: The study found roughly 5% of naive CD4 clonotypes shared across a few donors.

Assay used: immunoSEQ multiplex PCR; TCRdb lists only in-frame clones, some missing. The table records some 1,100,000 clones, around 78% of them present only once. The chain has TRBV11-2 and TRBJ2-7, with 8 bases fitting TRBD1. This clonotype was sampled from a man between 18 and 29 years old in good health. Some clones in this sample may be carry-over from other donors' samples. The sequencing input was memory CD4+ T cells from PBMCs. Subset meaning: CD45RA-negative fraction. CDR3 DNA sequence: TGTGCCAGCAGCTTAACGGGCAGGGGGCTAGCCGAGCAGTACTTC. Residues: CASSLTGRGLAEQYF.